Described below is a single TCR beta chain sequence and its context. The data stem from a study of blood T cell repertoires in COVID-19. Trimming stripped 5 bases from V and 7 bases from J, with 23 bases between. The CDR3 consists of 17 residues. Germline CDR1 MNHNY, CDR2 SVGAGI (reference sequence). The protocol was immunoSEQ multiplex PCR, while the TCRdb copy is restricted to in-frame clones and leaves out a portion. The data contain 380,000 or so clones, 81% of them singletons. Specimen: peripheral blood. The chain links TRBV6-6 to TRBJ2-2; perhaps TRBD2 as D (6 bases). This sequence originates from a human donor with acute or convalescent COVID-19. The donor label of this sample is uncertain. In nucleotides, the CDR3 is TGTGCCAGCAGTCGGCGCCGGGACTCACCTTACGGCGGGGAGCTGTTTTTT. Translation: CASSRRRDSPYGGELFF.